The T cell receptor (beta chain) under discussion was sequenced for a study of beta chain features in type 1 diabetes. Expressed TCRB transcripts were sequenced, since all the RNA that had been isolated was reverse transcribed. The study sequenced naive, central memory and regulatory T cell samples to an average of around 3.4 million reads. Measured with immunoSEQ multiplex PCR; TCRdb has only the in-frame clones, and not every one. The table records over 200,000 clones, 11% of them present only once. As concerns this clone: Its target is not known.

Trimming left V 1 base short and J 6 bases short, with 6 bases between. Germline CDR1 is GTSNPN and CDR2 is SVGIG (reference sequence). The CDR3 loop spans 11 amino acids. Overall study findings and caveats: When VDJ junctions were examined, type 1 diabetes patients showed fewer insertions and more deletions. Across all four CD4+ subsets, people with type 1 diabetes showed modestly shorter TCRB CDR3s.

This clonotype was sampled from a young man with type 1 diabetes. The sample comprised naive CD4+ T cells from blood. V and J are TRBV30 and TRBJ1-2; possible D gene TRBD1, 5 bases. CDR3: CAWSGGDGYTF. The CDR3, as DNA: TGTGCCTGGAGTGGGGGGGATGGCTACACCTTC.